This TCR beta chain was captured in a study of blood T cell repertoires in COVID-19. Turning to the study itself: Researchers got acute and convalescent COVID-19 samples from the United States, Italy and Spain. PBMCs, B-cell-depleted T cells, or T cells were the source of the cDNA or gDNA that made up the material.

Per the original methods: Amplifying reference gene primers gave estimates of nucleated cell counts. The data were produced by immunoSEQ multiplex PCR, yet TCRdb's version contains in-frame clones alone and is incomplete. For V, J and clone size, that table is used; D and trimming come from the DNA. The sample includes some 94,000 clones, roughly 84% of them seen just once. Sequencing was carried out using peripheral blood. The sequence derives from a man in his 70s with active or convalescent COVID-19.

In nucleotides, the CDR3 is TGTGCCATCAGGCAGGGTCAAAGCACAGATACGCAGTATTTT. The encoded protein is CAIRQGQSTDTQYF. The J gene is TRBJ2-3, the V gene TRBV10-3, with TRBD1 as a possible D gene (5 bases). The germline V gene encodes CDR1 ENHRY and CDR2 SYGVKD. The CDR3 has 14 residues. V was shortened by 6 bases and J by 0 bases, with 10 bases between the two germline ends.